This T cell receptor beta chain appears in the sequencing data of a study of T-cell memory formation after mild COVID-19. Study details: TCR clusters were mostly confined to one donor each.

Study observations and caveats: Cross-reactive memory apparently joined, as some responding clones appeared in pre-infection memory. Among contracting clones, CD4+ were mainly CM/EM and CD8+ enriched in EMRA. In second-wave clones peaking day 37, SARS-CoV-2 specificity remained unconfirmed.

TCRdb used MiXCR to reprocess the 5' RACE reads, holding one entry per CDR3 protein. The sample lists a few hundred thousand distinct CDR3 sequences, around 15% occurring once. The CDR3 covers 15 residues. V lost 8 bases to trimming and J lost 2 bases, with 17 bases between them. This clonotype was seen only a few times. Antigen unknown. The sequencing input was PBMCs or a T cell subset sorted from them (not recorded which). The chain uses TRBV12-3 or TRBV12-4 and TRBJ2-3, with a possible D match to TRBD2 (5 bases). This TCR was sampled from a man younger than 30 who had mild COVID-19 (a few samples of this study predate the infection). Cell type and time point are not known. In nucleotides, the CDR3 is TGTGCCAGCGCCCCGGTGCGGGCGGTCACAGATACGCAGTATTTT. Its protein is CASAPVRAVTDTQYF.